This TCR beta chain was sequenced for a study of T-cell reconstitution after alpha-beta-depleted transplantation in children. Broader study findings: At day 60, the high TCRbeta diversity found in some patients originated from recipient T cells and thymic progenitors that had survived. Expanded clones from the graft, numbering several hundred, reportedly supplied alpha-beta T cells about two months after transplant. From newly produced T cells came most of the T-cell counts and diversity one year after transplant.

Unique molecular identifiers featured in how the TCRbeta library was prepared. TCRdb re-analysed the PCR reads in MiXCR, keeping a single row per CDR3 protein. The sample holds 700,000 to 950,000 distinct CDR3 sequences, 15% to 20% seen once. To note about this clonotype: Its antigen remains unknown.

V dropped 1 base and J dropped 7 bases, with 18 bases sitting between them. In germline, CDR1 is SGHRS, CDR2 YFSETQ. The CDR3 totals 16 residues. The source is a male patient younger than 18 who had a stem cell transplant for acute lymphoblastic leukemia, so the T cells may come from the graft donor. The input for sequencing was PBMCs, mostly from graft donor cells, taken 360 days after TCRalphabeta/CD19-depleted stem cell transplant. The rearrangement joins TRBV5-1 to TRBJ2-1; D unclear. The CDR3 spells CASSLPPGRPRNEQFF. The CDR3, as DNA: TGCGCCAGCAGCTTGCCCCCCGGACGCCCTCGGAATGAGCAGTTCTTC.